This T cell receptor (beta chain) appears in the sequencing data of a study of T cells in Graves' hyperthyroidism and ophthalmopathy. Patients aged 18 to 65 had newly diagnosed hyperthyroidism that had lasted under 2 months. The TCR beta CDR3 regions underwent amplification using RNA transcripts as the source. TCR CDR3 underwent first-round RT-PCR with the HTBI primer set. Each CDR3 protein gets one entry after TCRdb re-called the multiplex PCR reads with MiXCR. The data contain 650,000 to 850,000 distinct CDR3 sequences, over 15% of them singletons. Losses at the gene ends were 1 base for V and 5 bases for J; bases not matched to a gene: 9. CDR3 size: 17 residues.

Sample: blood. The chain combines TRBV12-3 or TRBV12-4 with TRBJ2-3; 10 nucleotides align to TRBD2. The TCR was taken from a woman between 50 and 59 years old with Graves' hyperthyroidism that later progressed to Graves' ophthalmopathy. The CDR3, as DNA: TGTGCCAGCAGTTTAGAGGTCAGCGGGGGGGCCGGAGATACGCAGTATTTT. This codes for CASSLEVSGGAGDTQYF.